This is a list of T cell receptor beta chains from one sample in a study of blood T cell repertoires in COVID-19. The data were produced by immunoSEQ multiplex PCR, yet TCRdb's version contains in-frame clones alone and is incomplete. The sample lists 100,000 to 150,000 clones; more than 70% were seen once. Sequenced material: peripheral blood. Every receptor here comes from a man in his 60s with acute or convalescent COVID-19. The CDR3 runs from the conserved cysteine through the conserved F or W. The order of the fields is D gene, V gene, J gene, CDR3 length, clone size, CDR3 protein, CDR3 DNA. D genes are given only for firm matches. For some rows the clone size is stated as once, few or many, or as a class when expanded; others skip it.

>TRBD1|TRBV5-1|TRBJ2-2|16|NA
CASSSGARGRNGELFF
TGCGCCAGCAGCTCCGGCGCCAGGGGGCGCAACGGGGAGCTGTTTTTT
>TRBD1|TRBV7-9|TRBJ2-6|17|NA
CASSSAGTGTGANVLTF
TGTGCCAGCAGCTCCGCCGGGACAGGCACTGGGGCCAACGTCCTGACTTTC
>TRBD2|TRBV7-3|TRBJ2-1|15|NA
CASSSRTSGTNEQFF
TGTGCCAGCAGCTCCCGGACTAGCGGGACGAATGAGCAGTTCTTC
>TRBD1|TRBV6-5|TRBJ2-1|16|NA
CASSYSGTGMYNEQFF
TGTGCCAGCAGTTACTCCGGGACAGGGATGTACAATGAGCAGTTCTTC
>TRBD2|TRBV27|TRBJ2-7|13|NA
CAIGGSSAYEQYF
TGTGCCATCGGCGGGAGTAGTGCCTACGAGCAGTACTTC
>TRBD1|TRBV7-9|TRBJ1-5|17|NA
CASSLVGGGQGNQPQHF
TGTGCCAGCAGCTTAGTAGGTGGGGGACAGGGCAATCAGCCCCAGCATTTT
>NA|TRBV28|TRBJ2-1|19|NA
CASSFPTIHSGEQGNEQFF
TGTGCCAGCAGTTTCCCTACCATACACTCTGGGGAGCAAGGAAATGAGCAGTTCTTC
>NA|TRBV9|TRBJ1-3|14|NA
CASSDRRSGNTIYF
TGTGCCAGCAGCGACAGACGCTCTGGAAACACCATATATTTT
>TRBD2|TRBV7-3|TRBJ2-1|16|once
CASSPKLAASYNEQFF
TGTGCCAGCAGCCCGAAACTAGCGGCCTCCTACAATGAGCAGTTCTTC
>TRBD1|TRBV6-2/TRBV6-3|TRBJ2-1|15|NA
CASSYSETGNDEQFF
TGTGCCAGCAGTTACTCGGAGACAGGGAACGATGAGCAGTTCTTC
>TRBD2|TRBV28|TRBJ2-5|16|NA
CASSSPGTSGQETQYF
TGTGCCAGCAGTTCGCCGGGGACTAGCGGCCAAGAGACCCAGTACTTC
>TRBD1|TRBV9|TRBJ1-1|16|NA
CASSVTGGGSNTEAFF
TGTGCCAGCAGCGTCACAGGGGGAGGATCGAACACTGAAGCTTTCTTT
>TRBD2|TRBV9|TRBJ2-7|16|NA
CASSARTSGNPYEQYF
TGTGCCAGCAGCGCGCGGACTAGCGGGAACCCCTACGAGCAGTACTTC
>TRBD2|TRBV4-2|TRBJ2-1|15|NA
CASSPSRTRWNEQFF
TGTGCCAGCAGCCCAAGCCGGACTAGGTGGAATGAGCAGTTCTTC
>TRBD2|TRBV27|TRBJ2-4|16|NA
CASSLRLAGRGNIQYF
TGTGCCAGCAGTTTACGACTAGCCGGGAGGGGTAACATTCAGTACTTC
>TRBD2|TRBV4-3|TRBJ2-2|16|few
CASSQLAGLNTGELFF
TGCGCCAGCAGCCAGTTAGCGGGGCTAAACACCGGGGAGCTGTTTTTT
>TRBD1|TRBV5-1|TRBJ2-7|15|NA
CASSLGTGVAYEQYF
TGCGCCAGCAGCTTGGGTACAGGGGTCGCCTACGAGCAGTACTTC
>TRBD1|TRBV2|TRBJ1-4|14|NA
CASTFAGGGEKLFF
TGTGCCAGCACATTTGCAGGGGGCGGTGAAAAACTGTTTTTT
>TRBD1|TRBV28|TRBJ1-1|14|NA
CASRPDRGPAEAFF
TGTGCCAGCAGGCCGGACAGGGGGCCCGCTGAAGCTTTCTTT
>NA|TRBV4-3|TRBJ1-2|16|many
CASSQDVGTYADGYTF
TGCGCCAGCAGCCAGGACGTGGGGACATACGCTGATGGCTACACCTTC
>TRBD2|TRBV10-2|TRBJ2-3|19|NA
CASSESRSRGGRVSDTQYF
TGCGCCAGCAGTGAGTCGAGGTCGCGGGGCGGGAGGGTGTCAGATACGCAGTATTTT
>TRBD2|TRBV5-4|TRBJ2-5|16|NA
CASSFGLAEGGETQYF
TGTGCCAGCAGCTTTGGACTAGCGGAGGGGGGGGAGACCCAGTACTTC
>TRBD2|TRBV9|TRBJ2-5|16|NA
CASSPKGLASRETQYF
TGTGCCAGCAGCCCTAAGGGACTAGCGTCCCGAGAGACCCAGTACTTC
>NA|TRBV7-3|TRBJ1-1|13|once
CASSPQSNTEAFF
TGTGCCAGCAGCCCACAATCGAACACTGAAGCTTTCTTT
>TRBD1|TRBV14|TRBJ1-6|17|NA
CASSQDLGGQADSPLHF
TGTGCCAGCAGCCAAGATCTAGGGGGACAGGCTGATTCACCCCTCCACTTT
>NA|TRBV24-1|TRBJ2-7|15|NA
CATSALTGSSYEQYF
TGTGCCACCAGTGCTCTGACTGGGAGCTCCTACGAGCAGTACTTC
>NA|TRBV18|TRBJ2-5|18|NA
CASSPRRARVEAKETQYF
TGTGCCAGCTCACCTCGCAGGGCAAGGGTCGAAGCGAAGGAGACCCAGTACTTC
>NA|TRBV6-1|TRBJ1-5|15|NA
CASSESTLGDQPQHF
TGTGCCAGCAGTGAATCAACATTAGGAGATCAGCCCCAGCATTTT
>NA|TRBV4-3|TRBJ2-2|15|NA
CASSQEDGGHGELFF
TGCGCCAGCAGCCAAGAGGATGGGGGCCACGGGGAGCTGTTTTTT
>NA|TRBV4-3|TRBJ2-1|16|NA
CASSQDGIQAVREQFF
TGCGCCAGCAGCCAAGATGGGATTCAAGCGGTTAGGGAGCAGTTCTTC
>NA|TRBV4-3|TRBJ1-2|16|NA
CASSQDGRGSNYGYTF
TGCGCCAGCAGCCAAGATGGCAGGGGATCTAACTATGGCTACACCTTC
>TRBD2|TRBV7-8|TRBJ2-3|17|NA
CASSSGEGRPSTDTQYF
TGTGCCAGCAGCTCGGGGGAGGGCAGGCCAAGCACAGATACGCAGTATTTT
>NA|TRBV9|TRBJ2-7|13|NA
CASSVGWRGEQYF
TGTGCCAGCAGCGTAGGGTGGCGGGGCGAGCAGTACTTC
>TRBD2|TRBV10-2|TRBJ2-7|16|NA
CASGGLAGGSSYEQYF
TGCGCCAGCGGTGGACTAGCGGGAGGGAGCTCCTACGAGCAGTACTTC
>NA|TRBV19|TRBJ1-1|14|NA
CASSRPRENTEAFF
TGTGCCAGTAGTAGGCCCCGGGAGAACACTGAAGCTTTCTTT
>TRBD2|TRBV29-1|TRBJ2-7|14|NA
CSVQGSGSHYEQYF
TGCAGCGTCCAGGGGAGCGGGAGCCACTACGAGCAGTACTTC
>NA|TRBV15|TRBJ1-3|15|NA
CATSRRRGSGNTIYF
TGTGCCACCAGCAGACGACGCGGCTCTGGAAACACCATATATTTT
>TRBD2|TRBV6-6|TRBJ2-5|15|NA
CASSYVSGIQETQYF
TGTGCCAGCAGTTATGTTAGCGGGATCCAAGAGACCCAGTACTTC
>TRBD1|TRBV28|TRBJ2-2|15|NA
CASSVDRGFTGELFF
TGTGCCAGCAGTGTCGACAGGGGCTTCACCGGGGAGCTGTTTTTT
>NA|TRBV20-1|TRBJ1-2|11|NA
CSATGWNGYTF
TGCAGTGCTACGGGTTGGAATGGCTACACCTTC